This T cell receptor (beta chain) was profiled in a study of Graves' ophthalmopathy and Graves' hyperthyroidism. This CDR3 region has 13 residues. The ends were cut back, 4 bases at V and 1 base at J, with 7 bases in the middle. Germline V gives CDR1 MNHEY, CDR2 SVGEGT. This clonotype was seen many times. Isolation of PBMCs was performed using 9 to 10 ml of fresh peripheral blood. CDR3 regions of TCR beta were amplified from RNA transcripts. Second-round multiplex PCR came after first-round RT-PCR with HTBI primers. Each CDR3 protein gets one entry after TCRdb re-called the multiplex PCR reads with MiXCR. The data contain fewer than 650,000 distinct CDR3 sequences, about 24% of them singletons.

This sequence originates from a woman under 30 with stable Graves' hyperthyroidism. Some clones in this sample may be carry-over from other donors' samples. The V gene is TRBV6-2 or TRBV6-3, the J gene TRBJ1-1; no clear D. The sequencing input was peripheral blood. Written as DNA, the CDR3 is TGTGCCAGCAGTTGGAGTGGGAACACTGAAGCTTTCTTT. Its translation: CASSWSGNTEAFF.